This T cell receptor (beta chain) came from a study of identical twins. Study findings and constraints: A partial confounding effect on zero-insertion analyses could come from invariant MAIT and iNKT cells.

Germline assignment: CDR1 LGHNA and CDR2 YSLEER. The CDR3 sequence is 14 residues long. V lost 0 bases to trimming and J lost 5 bases, with 9 bases between them. TCRdb used MiXCR to reprocess the 5' RACE reads, holding one entry per CDR3 protein. The sample consists of 230,000 or so distinct CDR3 sequences, about 8.5% of them appearing once. Turning to this clonotype: Antigen: not known.

The sample also formed part of further work on yellow fever vaccine responses in identical twins. As that report states: In identical twins, vaccine T cell responses appeared partly shared and partly individual.

Sequenced sample: CD8+ T cells sorted from blood. The TCR was taken from a woman aged 18-29 years in good health. This chain uses TRBV4-3 with TRBJ2-3, with D unresolved. Here the CDR3 DNA reads TGCGCCAGCAGCCAAGATCGGTCAGGAGATACGCAGTATTTT. It encodes CASSQDRSGDTQYF.